One and the same sample provided the 22 T cell receptor beta chains below, sequenced in a study of regulatory T cells in long-lasting Graves disease. Time point defined: persistent/refractory GD, antithyroid drugs over 5 years with positive TRAb. Preparation of the TCR library used RNA extracted from PBMCs. According to the study, TCR beta libraries were built with iRepertoire HTBI primers and CDR3-region Arm-PCR. One entry per CDR3 protein results from TCRdb running MiXCR on the multiplex PCR reads. The sample lists around 460,000 distinct CDR3 sequences; 20% to 25% were seen once. The sequenced sample was peripheral blood mononuclear cells (PBMCs), obtained when the disease was refractory, from a patient treated with antithyroid drugs. The receptors were gathered from a female donor with Graves disease.

The gene calls are TRBV2 and TRBJ2-7; 7 positions agree with TRBD1. The CDR3 extends over 14 amino acids. Trimming cost V 6 bases and J 5 bases; bases outside gene matches: 10. Germline CDR1 is SNHLY and CDR2 is FYNNEI. CDR3 sequence reads: CASSRGQAWDEQYF. For the CDR3, the DNA is TGTGCCAGCAGCCGCGGACAGGCCTGGGACGAGCAGTACTTC. The full variable domain, in which reference TRBV2 and TRBJ2-7 provide the parts outside the CDR3, is EPEVTQTPSHQVTQMGQEVILRCVPISNHLYFYWYRQILGQKVEFLVSFYNNEISEKSEIFDDQFSVERPDGSNFTLKIRSTKLEDSAMYFCASSRGQAWDEQYFGPGTRLTVT.

Many counts were recorded for this clonotype. This sequence joins TRBV20-1 and TRBJ1-1, with D possibly matching TRBD1 (5 bases). This CDR3 region has 12 residues. CDR1 is DFQATT, CDR2 SNEGSKA, per germline (reference sequence). CDR3 amino acids: CRADRSNTEAFF. CDR3 bases: TGCAGGGCAGACAGATCGAACACTGAAGCTTTCTTT.

V is TRBV9 and J is TRBJ1-1; D gene uncertain. This CDR3 spans 14 amino acids. Trimming took 8 bases from V and 8 from J, leaving 22 bases between them. CDR1 and CDR2 (germline): SGDLS, YYNGEE. CDR3 sequence reads: CASTPVSFGMEAFF. CDR3 DNA sequence: TGTGCCAGTACCCCGGTCAGCTTCGGGATGGAAGCTTTCTTT.

The sample holds a few counts of this clonotype. The chain recombines TRBV12-3 or TRBV12-4 with TRBJ2-3, with 11 bases aligning to TRBD1. The CDR3 spans 15 residues. Unmatched junction bases numbered 3, after V lost 3 bases and J lost 4 bases. CDR3 bases: TGTGCCAGCAGTTTGGACAGGGGGCTAGCAGATACGCAGTATTTT. Its translation: CASSLDRGLADTQYF.

The V gene is TRBV11-2, the J gene TRBJ1-5, with 10 bases aligning to TRBD1. The germline gives CDR1 SGHAT, CDR2 FQNNGV. Unmatched junction bases numbered 4, after V lost 4 bases and J lost 7 bases. This CDR3 is built from 14 residues. DNA for the CDR3: TGTGCCAGCAGCTGGGGACAGGGGACCCAGCCCCAGCATTTT. Translation: CASSWGQGTQPQHF.

This clonotype was seen a few times. This chain joins TRBV4-3 and TRBJ1-4, with D tentatively TRBD1 (5 bases). Looked up from germline, CDR1 is LGHNA and CDR2 is YSLEER. The CDR3 runs 16 residues. V was clipped by 0 bases and J by 4 bases, with 12 bases between them. In nucleotides, the CDR3 is TGCGCCAGCAGCCAAGACGGGACGGATAGTAATGAAAAACTGTTTTTT. Its protein product is CASSQDGTDSNEKLFF.

This clonotype was recorded at least ten times. V is TRBV27 and J is TRBJ1-1; no clear D. Looked up from germline, CDR1 is MNHEY and CDR2 is SMNVEV (reference sequence). The CDR3 consists of 13 residues. The V and J ends lost 5 bases and 7 bases respectively, with 14 bases between them. The CDR3 DNA is TGTGCCAGCAGTCCCTCCGGACGGTTTGAAGCTTTCTTT. Amino acids: CASSPSGRFEAFF.

V is TRBV7-2 and J is TRBJ2-3, with TRBD1 identical over 8 bases. Trimming at V came to 1 base and at J to 2 bases, leaving 8 bases not matched to a gene. Germline CDR1 is SGHTA and CDR2 is FQGNSA. This CDR3 is 17 amino acids long. Written as DNA, the CDR3 is TGTGCCAGCAGCTTAGAGGACAGGGAGCGGAACACAGATACGCAGTATTTT. Translating gives CASSLEDRERNTDTQYF.

This clonotype came up many times. V is TRBV6-1 and J is TRBJ2-6; D not certain. CDR3 length: 14 residues. Germline assignment: CDR1 MNHNS and CDR2 SASEGT. V shed 1 base and J shed 1 base, with 2 bases lying between them. CDR3: CASSEDSGANVLTF. The CDR3 DNA is TGTGCCAGCAGTGAAGATTCTGGGGCCAACGTCCTGACTTTC.

A word on this clonotype: Being one base from a much bigger clone, this may be a read error. The chain carries TRBV27 and TRBJ2-7; possible D gene TRBD1, 5 bases. This CDR3 spans 15 amino acids. CDR1 is MNHEY, CDR2 SMNVEV, per germline (reference sequence). The CDR3 DNA reads as TGTGCCAGCAGTTCCTCTTCACAGGCCCCCTACGGGCAGTACTTC. This sequence encodes CASSSSSQAPYGQYF.

The table lists this clonotype with many counts. The CDR3 sequence is CASSLMPGGSYEQYF. The CDR3 DNA sequence: TGTGCCAGCAGTTTGATGCCAGGGGGTTCCTACGAGCAGTACTTC. The chain uses TRBV12-3 or TRBV12-4 and TRBJ2-7; 7 nucleotides align to TRBD1. The J segment lost 1 base and the V segment lost 3 bases, leaving 6 bases of the junction unmatched. The CDR3 runs to 15 residues.

The chain has TRBV5-1 and TRBJ1-2; TRBD1 matches 9 bases. Germline loops: CDR1 SGHRS, CDR2 YFSETQ. V shed 4 bases, J shed 3 bases, and the junction held 7 bases outside the gene matches. The CDR3 consists of 15 residues. CDR3 sequence reads: CASSRGQGIDYGYTF. Here the CDR3 DNA reads TGCGCCAGCAGCAGGGGACAGGGCATCGACTATGGCTACACCTTC.

Many counts were recorded for this clonotype. J is TRBJ2-5 and V is TRBV11-2; D gene uncertain. The CDR3 loop spans 14 amino acids. Deletions cut 4 bases from V and 5 bases from J, with 14 bases between. Germline CDR1 is SGHAT and CDR2 is FQNNGV. The CDR3 here is CASSSLRKEETQYF. As DNA, the CDR3 is TGTGCCAGCAGCTCCCTAAGGAAAGAGGAGACCCAGTACTTC.

The V and J genes are TRBV5-4 and TRBJ1-4; no clear D gene. Per germline, CDR1 SGHNT and CDR2 YYREEE (reference sequence). The CDR3 spans 14 residues. The germline V and J ends were trimmed by 1 base and 5 bases, with 9 bases remaining between them. Written as DNA, the CDR3 is TGTGCCAGCAGCTTGCGAATGGGGAATGAAAAACTGTTTTTT. It specifies CASSLRMGNEKLFF.

This clonotype was seen ten or more times. V usage is TRBV28 and J usage is TRBJ1-1; 9 nucleotides match TRBD1. The ends lost 5 bases at V and 1 base at J; junction bases unmatched: 8. From germline, CDR1 is MDHEN and CDR2 SYDVKM. The CDR3 spans 16 residues. Here the CDR3 reads CASSVPRTGANTEAFF. The DNA for the CDR3 is TGTGCCAGCAGTGTCCCGAGGACAGGGGCGAACACTGAAGCTTTCTTT.

This clonotype was counted at least ten times. The chain employs TRBV7-2 and TRBJ2-7; tentatively, D is TRBD1 (6 bases). The germline V and J ends were trimmed by 7 bases and 4 bases, with 20 bases remaining between them. This CDR3 spans 15 amino acids. Germline CDR1 and CDR2: SGHTA and FQGNSA. CDR3 nucleotide sequence: TGTGCCAGCACACAAAGTTGGACAGTGGGGTACGAGCAGTACTTC. Translation: CASTQSWTVGYEQYF.

This clonotype occurred a few times. The chain is built from TRBV6-1 and TRBJ1-5; maybe TRBD1 (5 bases). The CDR3 covers 14 residues. V dropped 7 bases and J dropped 5 bases, with 15 bases sitting between them. Germline V gene data show CDR1 as MNHNS and CDR2 as SASEGT. The chain's CDR3 is CASKFRTTDQPQHF. The CDR3, as DNA: TGTGCCAGCAAGTTTCGGACAACGGATCAGCCCCAGCATTTT.

This clonotype was seen ten or more times. The chain employs TRBV11-2 and TRBJ2-5; D perhaps matches TRBD1 (5 bases). V was clipped by 4 bases and J by 5 bases, with 14 bases between them. Germline CDR1 SGHAT, CDR2 FQNNGV. The CDR3 runs 14 residues. The chain's CDR3 is CASSSQWAGETQYF. In nucleotides, the CDR3 is TGTGCCAGCAGCTCACAGTGGGCAGGGGAGACCCAGTACTTC.

A note on this clonotype: A single base separates this from a much larger clone, so it may be a read error. The CDR3 region has the DNA TGTGCCAGCTCAGAAGGGACAGAAGGGACCCAGTACTTC. This codes for CASSEGTEGTQYF. The rearrangement joins TRBV27 to TRBJ2-5; the match to TRBD1 covers 7 bases. The CDR3 covers 13 residues. Germline V lookup: CDR1 MNHEY, CDR2 SMNVEV (reference sequence). V lost 8 bases to trimming and J lost 7 bases; unmatched junction nucleotides: 10.

This clonotype was seen at least ten times. This sequence joins TRBV7-2 and TRBJ1-3; a possible D gene is TRBD1 (5 bases). Germline V gene sequence: CDR1 SGHTA, CDR2 FQGNSA. The V gene lost 3 bases and the J gene lost 7 bases, with 7 bases spanning the gap. The CDR3 runs 12 residues. The CDR3 region is CASSFGGNTIYF. The CDR3 bases are TGTGCCAGCAGCTTCGGGGGGAACACCATATATTTT.

The chain carries TRBV25-1 and TRBJ2-7; D is ambiguous. The CDR3 is 10 amino acids. The ends were cut back, 4 bases at V and 6 bases at J, with 4 bases in the middle. The V gene's germline CDR1 is MGHDK and CDR2 SYGVNS. The CDR3 DNA is TGTGCCAGCAGTGGGGGCGAGCAGTACTTC. It yields the protein CASSGGEQYF.

The sample holds a few counts of this clonotype. V is TRBV5-6 and J is TRBJ2-7; 10 nucleotides align to TRBD2. The CDR3 has 17 amino acids. Trimming cost V 0 bases and J 4 bases; bases outside gene matches: 10. Germline CDR1 and CDR2: SGHDT and YYEEEE. In nucleotides, the CDR3 is TGTGCCAGCAGCTTGGCGGGACTAGCGACGGAAAAATACGAGCAGTACTTC. Its translation is CASSLAGLATEKYEQYF.